This T cell receptor beta chain derives from a study of shared clonotypes between healthy human individuals. Study-level information: Donor ages ranged 18 to 49 years: two women, a few men.

Assay used: immunoSEQ multiplex PCR; TCRdb lists only in-frame clones, some missing. The sample lists about 1.1 million clones; about four fifths were seen once. Only Caucasian adults living in Nashville, Tennessee served as donors. Memory CD4+ cells were the fraction left after CD45RA+ naive selection. Regarding the study as a whole: Specimens sampled were limited to blood, with tissue repertoires likely differing.

Details on this clone: Its antigen is as yet unknown. Other nucleotide sequences from this sample produce the same CDR3.

Germline loops: CDR1 SGHNT, CDR2 YENEEA. V lost 4 bases to trimming and J lost 5 bases; unmatched junction nucleotides: 3. The CDR3 extends over 14 amino acids. The sample consisted of memory CD4+ T cells from PBMCs. Subset of the sample: CD45RA-negative fraction. The TCR comes from a man younger than 35 in good health. Some clones in this sample may be carry-over from other donors' samples. The chain has TRBV11-3 and TRBJ2-2; TRBD2 agrees at 8 bases. The CDR3 reads CASSSRGGTGELFF. The CDR3 DNA reads as TGTGCCAGCAGCTCTCGGGGGGGAACCGGGGAGCTGTTTTTT.